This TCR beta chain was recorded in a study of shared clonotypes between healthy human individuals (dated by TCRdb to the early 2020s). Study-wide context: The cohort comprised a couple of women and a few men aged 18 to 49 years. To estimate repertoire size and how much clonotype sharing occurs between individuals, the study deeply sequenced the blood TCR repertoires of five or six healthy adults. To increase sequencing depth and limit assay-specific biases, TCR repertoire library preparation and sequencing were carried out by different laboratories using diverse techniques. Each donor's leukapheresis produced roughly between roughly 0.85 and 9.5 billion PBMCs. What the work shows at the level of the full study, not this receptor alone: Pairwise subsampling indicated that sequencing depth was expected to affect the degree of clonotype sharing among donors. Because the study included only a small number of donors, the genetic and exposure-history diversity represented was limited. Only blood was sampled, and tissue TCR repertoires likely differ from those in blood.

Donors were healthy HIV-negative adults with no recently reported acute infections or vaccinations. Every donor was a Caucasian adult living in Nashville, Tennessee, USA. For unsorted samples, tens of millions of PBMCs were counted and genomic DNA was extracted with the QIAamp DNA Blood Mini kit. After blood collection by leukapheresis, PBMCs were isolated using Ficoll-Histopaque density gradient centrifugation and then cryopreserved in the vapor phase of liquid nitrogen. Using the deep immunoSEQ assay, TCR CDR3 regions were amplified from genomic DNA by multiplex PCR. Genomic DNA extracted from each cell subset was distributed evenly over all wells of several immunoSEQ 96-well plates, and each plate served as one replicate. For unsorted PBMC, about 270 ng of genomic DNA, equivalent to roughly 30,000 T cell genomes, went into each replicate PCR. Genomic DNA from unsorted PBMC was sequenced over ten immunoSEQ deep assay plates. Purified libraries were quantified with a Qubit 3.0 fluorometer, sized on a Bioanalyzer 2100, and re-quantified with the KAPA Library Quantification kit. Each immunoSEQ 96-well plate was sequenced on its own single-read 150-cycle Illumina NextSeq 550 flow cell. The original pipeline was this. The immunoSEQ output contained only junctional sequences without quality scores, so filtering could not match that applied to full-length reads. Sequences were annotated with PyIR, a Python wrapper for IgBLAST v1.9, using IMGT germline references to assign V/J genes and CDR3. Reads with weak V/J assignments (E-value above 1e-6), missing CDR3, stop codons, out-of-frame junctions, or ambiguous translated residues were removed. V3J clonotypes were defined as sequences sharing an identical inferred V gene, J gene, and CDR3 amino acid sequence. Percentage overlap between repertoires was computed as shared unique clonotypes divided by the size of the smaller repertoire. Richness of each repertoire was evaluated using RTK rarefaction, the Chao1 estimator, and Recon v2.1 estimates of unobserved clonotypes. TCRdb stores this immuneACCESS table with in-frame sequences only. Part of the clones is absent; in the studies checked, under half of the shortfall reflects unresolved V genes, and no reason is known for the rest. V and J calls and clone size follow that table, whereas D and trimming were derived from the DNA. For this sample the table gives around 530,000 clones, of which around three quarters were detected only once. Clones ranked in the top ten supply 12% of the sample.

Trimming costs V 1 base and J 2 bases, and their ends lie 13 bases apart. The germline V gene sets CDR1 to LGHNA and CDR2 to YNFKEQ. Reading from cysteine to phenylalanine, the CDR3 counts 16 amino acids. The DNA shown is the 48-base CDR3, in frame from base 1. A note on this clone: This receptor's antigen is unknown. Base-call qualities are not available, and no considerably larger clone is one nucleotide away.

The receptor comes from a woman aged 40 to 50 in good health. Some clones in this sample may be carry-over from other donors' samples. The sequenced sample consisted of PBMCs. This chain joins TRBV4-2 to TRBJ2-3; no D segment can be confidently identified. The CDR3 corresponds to CASSQVGGVNTDTQYF. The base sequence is TGTGCCAGCAGCCAAGTTGGTGGGGTAAACACAGATACGCAGTATTTT.